Listed below are T cell receptor beta chains from one sample, sequenced in a study of cytomegalovirus exposure and HLA in healthy donors. Produced via immunoSEQ multiplex PCR; TCRdb's table is partial and in-frame only. Here the sample spans approximately 190,000 clones, around 84% being singletons. Sequenced: PBMCs. The receptors shown here come from a man younger than 35 in good health and CMV-seropositive. The conserved cysteine and the conserved F or W are not part of the CDR3 here. Fields, in order: D gene, V gene, CDR3 protein. The D gene is left open where the match is weak.

>TRBD2|TRBV9
ASSSGTSGPSTDTQY
>TRBD2|TRBV5-1
ASTRLGTSEGEQY
>-|TRBV7-2
ASSLFSRVASYNEQF
>-|TRBV5-1
ASKRANEKLF
>-|TRBV29-1
SGRTHTDTQY
>TRBD1|TRBV6-1
ASSLGQGNQPQH
>TRBD2|TRBV29-1
SVVWGTSGVKISYNEQF
>-|TRBV5-1
ASSLAGSSYNEQF
>-|TRBV29-1
SVEGAGILH
>-|TRBV28
ASSSSLNEKLF
>TRBD1|TRBV5-6
ASSLSYRTGDEKLF
>-|TRBV9
ASSVDSGGSDTQY
>-|TRBV16
ASSQRRLSSYEQY
>-|TRBV7-8
ASSYNEVRTSYEQY
>-|TRBV9
ASSHPSTGTFPGEQY
>TRBD2|TRBV7-2
ASSARLAGLYNEQF
>-|TRBV28
ASSSTPDYNYEQY
>TRBD2|TRBV28
ASSFPGLAGDEQY
>TRBD1|TRBV7-8
ASSLIWDREQF
>-|TRBV27
ASSFGRGLDEQY
>-|TRBV7-2
ASSQGGAGANVLT
>-|TRBV5-4
ASSPRPGGRLLEQY
>TRBD1|TRBV7-2
ASSPQGASGYT
>TRBD2|TRBV28
ASSLRLAGSTYEQY
>-|TRBV28
ASSAPGSNQPQH
>TRBD2|TRBV29-1
SVKGRLAGGFSTDTQY
>-|TRBV29-1
SSEGFTGELF
>TRBD1|TRBV28
ASSFLDRGDTQY
>-|TRBV7-3
ASSRDSLFTDTQY
>-|TRBV28
ASYTGSQPQH
>-|TRBV6-1
ASSALSNTEAF
>-|TRBV14
ASSQVRSLTDTQY
>TRBD2|TRBV29-1
SVPGTTYEQY
>TRBD1|TRBV9
ASSYRDSYYGYT
>TRBD2|TRBV4-3
ASSQEPPGLAGGIVGTDTQY
>-|TRBV11-1
ASSTQQGPTGANVLT
>-|TRBV11-2
ASSLVSGTTGELF
>-|TRBV18
ASSPPGDRGNQPQH
>-|TRBV6-4
ASSTSPNRVRNQPQH
>-|TRBV7-8
ASSWTADSSYEQY
>TRBD2|TRBV5-1
ASTPGFLAGVDEQF
>TRBD1|TRBV4-3
ASSQVPGGQGHEQY
>TRBD2|TRBV4-1
ASSQDPLAGREQY
>TRBD2|TRBV19
ASSVGREAYEQY
>-|TRBV7-2
ASSVGLSETQY
>-|TRBV4-3
ASSQHTGYEQY
>-|TRBV7-9
ASSLVGGYYGYT